These T cell receptor beta chains were read from a single sample in a study of blood T cell repertoires in COVID-19. The assay was immunoSEQ multiplex PCR, and TCRdb's table has in-frame clones only and misses some. The data contain 91,000 or so clones, about 93% of them singletons. Source material: peripheral blood. The origin of the receptors is a woman aged 45-60 years in a cohort sampled during active COVID-19. CDR3s include the opening cysteine and the closing phenylalanine or tryptophan. The D gene is left open where the match is weak. Rows give clone size only sometimes, using once, few, many, or a class for an expanded clone.

18	TRBV12-1	TRBJ1-4	-	-	TGTGCCAGCAGCTGCGGACAGGGGACTGATTCAACTAATGAAAAACTGTTTTTT	CASSCGQGTDSTNEKLFF
16	TRBV5-1	TRBJ2-7	-	TRBD2	TGCGCCAGCAGCATGACCGGGACTAGCGGATCCTACGAGCAGTACTTC	CASSMTGTSGSYEQYF
15	TRBV19	TRBJ2-3	-	-	TGTGCCAGTAGTATCGGCGGGTCCGCCACAGATACGCAGTATTTT	CASSIGGSATDTQYF
15	TRBV27	TRBJ1-2	once	-	TGTGCCAGCAGCCTCGCCCCGGACGGGGTCTATGGCTACACCTTC	CASSLAPDGVYGYTF
16	TRBV7-9	TRBJ2-1	-	TRBD1	TGTGCCAGCAGCCTTAGACAGGGGAGCTCCTACAATGAGCAGTTCTTC	CASSLRQGSSYNEQFF
16	TRBV30	TRBJ2-4	-	TRBD2	TGTGCCTGGAGTGGGTCGGCGGGGGGTTCAAAAAACATTCAGTACTTC	CAWSGSAGGSKNIQYF
15	TRBV11-3	TRBJ2-1	-	TRBD1	TGTGCCAGCAGCTACGACAGGGGGCGCTGGAATGAGCAGTTCTTC	CASSYDRGRWNEQFF
15	TRBV10-2	TRBJ2-1	once	TRBD1	TGCGCCAGCAGTGACGGACAGGTTCTCAACAATGAGCAGTTCTTC	CASSDGQVLNNEQFF
16	TRBV7-9	TRBJ2-7	-	-	TGTGCCAGCAGCCCCCTGCCCTCGGGAGCCGGGGGCGAGCAGTACTTC	CASSPLPSGAGGEQYF
22	TRBV29-1	TRBJ1-2	-	TRBD1	TGCAGCGTCCCCCCGTTGGACAGGGGCACCAACCCGCGATCCGGCCCTAACTATGGCTACACCTTC	CSVPPLDRGTNPRSGPNYGYTF
18	TRBV9	TRBJ2-2	-	-	TGTGCCAGCAGCGTAGACCTTGGGGCAGCGCTCTCCACCGGGGAGCTGTTTTTT	CASSVDLGAALSTGELFF
16	TRBV13	TRBJ2-7	-	TRBD2	TGTGCCAGCAGCGATACCGGGACTAGCGGATCCTACGAGCAGTACTTC	CASSDTGTSGSYEQYF
17	TRBV9	TRBJ1-3	-	-	TGTGCCAGCAGCGTAGAGGGGGGGTTTTTCTCTGGAAACACCATATATTTT	CASSVEGGFFSGNTIYF
17	TRBV4-1	TRBJ2-2	once	TRBD1	TGCGCCAGCCGGCCGTGGGGGACAGGGTTCGCCACCGGGGAGCTGTTTTTT	CASRPWGTGFATGELFF
18	TRBV7-3	TRBJ2-3	few	TRBD2	TGTGCCAGCAGCCGAGGGAGGTTAGCGGGGGCCGTGGCAGATACGCAGTATTTT	CASSRGRLAGAVADTQYF
14	TRBV27	TRBJ1-1	-	-	TGTGCCAGCAGTTTTGGACAGTTGAACACTGAAGCTTTCTTT	CASSFGQLNTEAFF
13	TRBV7-2	TRBJ2-1	-	TRBD1	TGTGCCAGCAGCAGGGACAGGGGCCATGAGCAGTTCTTC	CASSRDRGHEQFF
15	TRBV10-3	TRBJ2-7	few	-	TGTGCCATCAGTGACTTTTCAGGCCGCTCCTACGAGCAGTACTTC	CAISDFSGRSYEQYF
17	TRBV18	TRBJ1-3	once	TRBD1	TGTGCCAGCTCACCCCGGACAGGGCGATACTCTGGAAACACCATATATTTT	CASSPRTGRYSGNTIYF
18	TRBV7-9	TRBJ1-2	once	TRBD1	TGTGCCAGCAGCAAAAAGGACAGGGGGTCGGTCGCCCATATCGGCTACACCTTC	CASSKKDRGSVAHIGYTF
17	TRBV11-3	TRBJ1-1	-	-	TGTGCCAGCAGCTTGAGGACTTTCGGGGGTAAGTACACTGAAGCTTTCTTT	CASSLRTFGGKYTEAFF
18	TRBV2	TRBJ1-4	-	TRBD1	TGTGCCAGCGTTGGGACAGGGGGCTCTGTCGCAACTAATGAAAAACTGTTTTTT	CASVGTGGSVATNEKLFF
16	TRBV5-1	TRBJ1-6	-	-	TGCGCCAGCAGCTTGGACGGAAGGAGTTGGAATTCACCCCTCCACTTT	CASSLDGRSWNSPLHF
17	TRBV4-1	TRBJ1-4	few	-	TGCGCCAGCAGTCCTACCTGGGGGGGGACAACTAATGAAAAACTGTTTTTT	CASSPTWGGTTNEKLFF
13	TRBV24-1	TRBJ1-1	-	-	TGTGCCACCAGGAGGGGGGGGCAGACTGAAGCTTTCTTT	CATRRGGQTEAFF
14	TRBV7-9	TRBJ2-3	-	-	TGTGCCAGCAGCTTACGGCGGGAAGGAGATACGCAGTATTTT	CASSLRREGDTQYF